This T cell receptor (beta chain) was profiled in a study of cytomegalovirus exposure and HLA in healthy donors. The study ran its PCR with 60 Vbeta and 13 Jbeta primers. The protocol was immunoSEQ multiplex PCR, while the TCRdb copy is restricted to in-frame clones and leaves out a portion. This repertoire shows over 90,000 clones, 76% found once; its top ten account for about a tenth. Trimming shortened V by 5 bases and J by 8 bases, and 12 bases separated the two germline ends. This CDR3 has 13 residues. Per the germline V gene, CDR1 is SGHNT and CDR2 is YENEEA. Sequenced input: PBMCs. The receptor was isolated from a woman between 18 and 29 years old in good health and CMV-seropositive. This chain links TRBV11-3 with TRBJ2-2, with D hard to call. DNA of the CDR3: TGTGCCAGCAGCCCTAACCTAAGAGGGGAGCTGTTTTTT. It translates to CASSPNLRGELFF.